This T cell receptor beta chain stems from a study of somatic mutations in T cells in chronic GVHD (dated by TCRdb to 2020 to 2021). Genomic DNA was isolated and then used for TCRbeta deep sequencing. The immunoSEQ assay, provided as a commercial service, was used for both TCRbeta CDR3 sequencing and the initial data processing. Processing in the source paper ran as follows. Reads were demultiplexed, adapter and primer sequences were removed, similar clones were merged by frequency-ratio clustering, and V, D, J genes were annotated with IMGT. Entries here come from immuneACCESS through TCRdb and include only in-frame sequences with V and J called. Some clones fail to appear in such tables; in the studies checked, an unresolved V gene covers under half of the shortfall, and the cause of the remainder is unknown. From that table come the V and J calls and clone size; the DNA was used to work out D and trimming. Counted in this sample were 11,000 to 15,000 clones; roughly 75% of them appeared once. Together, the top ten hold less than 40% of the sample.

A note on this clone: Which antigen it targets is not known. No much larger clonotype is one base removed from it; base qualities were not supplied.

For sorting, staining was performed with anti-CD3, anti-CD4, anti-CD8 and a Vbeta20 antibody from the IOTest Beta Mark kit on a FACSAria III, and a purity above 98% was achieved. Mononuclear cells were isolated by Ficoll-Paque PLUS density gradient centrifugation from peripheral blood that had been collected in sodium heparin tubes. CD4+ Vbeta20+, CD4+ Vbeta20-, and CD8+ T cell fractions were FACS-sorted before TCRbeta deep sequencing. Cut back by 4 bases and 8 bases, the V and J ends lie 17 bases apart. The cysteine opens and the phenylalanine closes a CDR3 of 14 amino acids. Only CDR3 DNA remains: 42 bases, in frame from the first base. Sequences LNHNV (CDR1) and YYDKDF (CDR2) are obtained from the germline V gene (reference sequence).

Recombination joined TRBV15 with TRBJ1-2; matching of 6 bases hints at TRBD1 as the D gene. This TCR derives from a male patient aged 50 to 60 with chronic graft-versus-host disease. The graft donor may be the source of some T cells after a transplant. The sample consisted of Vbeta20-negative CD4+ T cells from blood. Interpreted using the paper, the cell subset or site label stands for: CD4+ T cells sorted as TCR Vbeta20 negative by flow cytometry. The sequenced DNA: TGTGCCACCAGCAACAGGGTGACCGGGTCGGGCTACACCTTC. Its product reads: CATSNRVTGSGYTF.